The TCR beta chain under discussion was sequenced for a study of cytomegalovirus exposure and HLA in healthy donors. Study-level findings and limits: HLA alleles were associated with 17,000 or so TCR beta sequences in a later analysis at 0.05 false discovery rate.

Details on this clone: The antigen remains unidentified.

This PCR relied on a set of 60 Vbeta primers and 13 Jbeta primers. Clones were read by immunoSEQ multiplex PCR, and TCRdb kept only the in-frame ones, dropping some. Seen here are roughly 73,000 clones, roughly four fifths observed once, and the top ten hold under 15%. Trimming cost V 0 bases and J 4 bases; bases outside gene matches: 3. There are 14 residues in the CDR3. CDR1 SGDLS and CDR2 YYNGEE come from the germline V gene. This TCR derives from a man between 65 and 85 years old in good health and CMV-seronegative. The chain employs TRBV9 and TRBJ2-7; 8 bases align to TRBD1. Input material: PBMCs. The CDR3 sequence is CASSVGGTGYEQYF. Written as DNA, the CDR3 is TGTGCCAGCAGCGTAGGGGGGACAGGTTACGAGCAGTACTTC.